The rows below give T cell receptor beta chains drawn from one sample of a study of blood T cell repertoires in COVID-19. Measured with immunoSEQ multiplex PCR; TCRdb has only the in-frame clones, and not every one. The sample has about 370,000 clones; around 87% are singletons. Sequencing was carried out using peripheral blood. These TCRs come from a young woman with COVID-19, enrolled during active disease. The CDR3 runs from the conserved cysteine through the conserved F or W. Fields, in order: V gene, J gene, clone size, D gene, CDR3 DNA, CDR3 protein. The D gene is left open where the match is weak. Part of the rows lack a size; the others show once, few, many or a class for expanded clones.

>TRBV5-1|TRBJ2-2|NA|TRBD2
TGCGCCAGCAGCACCCGGACTAGCGGCAGCACCGGGGAGCTGTTTTTT
CASSTRTSGSTGELFF
>TRBV29-1|TRBJ2-7|NA|NA
TGCAGCGTTGAAAAAGTCAATGCGGACGAGCAGTACTTC
CSVEKVNADEQYF
>TRBV24-1|TRBJ2-2|once|NA
TGTGCCACCAGTGATTTGCCCGCGCAGAACACCGGGGAGCTGTTTTTT
CATSDLPAQNTGELFF
>TRBV4-2|TRBJ2-2|NA|TRBD1
TGTGCCAGCAGCCGGCCAAACCGGGACAGGGTCAGGAACGGGGAGCTGTTTTTT
CASSRPNRDRVRNGELFF
>TRBV28|TRBJ2-1|NA|NA
TGTGCCAGCAGACGGACTACTTCCTACTCCTACAATGAGCAGTTCTTC
CASRRTTSYSYNEQFF
>TRBV7-8|TRBJ2-5|NA|NA
TGTGCCAGCAGCTTACGAGTGGGCCAAAACCAAGAGACCCAGTACTTC
CASSLRVGQNQETQYF
>TRBV9|TRBJ2-1|NA|TRBD2
TGTGCCACCTTAGCGGGAGACCCCCCTAGGGAGCAGTTCTTC
CATLAGDPPREQFF
>TRBV2|TRBJ2-6|NA|NA
TGTGCCAGCAGGGCGGGGCAGGAGAAGGTCTCTGGGGCCAACGTCCTGACTTTC
CASRAGQEKVSGANVLTF
>TRBV10-3|TRBJ2-7|NA|TRBD2
TGTGCCATCAGTGAGTCCGGCGGGAGTAGGTACGAGCAGTACTTC
CAISESGGSRYEQYF
>TRBV18|TRBJ2-1|NA|NA
TGTGCCAGCTCGCCGGGACACCTTATCAATGAGCAGTTCTTC
CASSPGHLINEQFF
>TRBV6-2/TRBV6-3|TRBJ2-2|NA|TRBD1
TGTGCCAGCAGCCAAACAGGGGGAAGAACCGGGGAGCTGTTTTTT
CASSQTGGRTGELFF
>TRBV7-9|TRBJ2-1|NA|TRBD2
TGTGCCAGCAGTGCTTTGCTAGCGGGGTGGCAGGAGAGCGGGCAGTTCTTC
CASSALLAGWQESGQFF
>TRBV4-1|TRBJ2-7|few|NA
TGCGCCAGCAGCCGATCCCAGGCCCAACAAACCCCTTACGAGCAGTACTTC
CASSRSQAQQTPYEQYF
>TRBV2|TRBJ1-5|NA|NA
TGTGCCAGCAGTGAGCGGCCCAGCAATCAGCCCCAGCATTTT
CASSERPSNQPQHF
>TRBV3-1/TRBV3-2|TRBJ1-1|NA|NA
TGTGCCAGCAGCCGGTCTACAGGGTGGGCGAACACTGAAGCTTTCTTT
CASSRSTGWANTEAFF
>TRBV18|TRBJ1-4|NA|TRBD1
TGTGCCAGCTCACCGATCGGGGACAGGGGAAAAGAAAAACTGTTTTTT
CASSPIGDRGKEKLFF
>TRBV7-2|TRBJ2-5|NA|TRBD2
TGTGCCAGCAGCCCCGGGACTAGCGGGAGGGGGGAGACCCAGTACTTC
CASSPGTSGRGETQYF
>TRBV11-2|TRBJ1-4|once|TRBD1
TGTGCCAGCAGCTTGATTGTGACAGGGGTTAACTCTGGTGAAAAACTGTTTTTT
CASSLIVTGVNSGEKLFF
>TRBV14|TRBJ2-5|once|NA
TGTGCCAGCAGCCAAGATTGGGCTAAGTACGGTAAAGAGACCCAGTACTTC
CASSQDWAKYGKETQYF
>TRBV19|TRBJ1-2|NA|NA
TGTGCCAGTAGTATTACTCGTGCTCTTAACTATGGCTACACCTTC
CASSITRALNYGYTF
>TRBV5-1|TRBJ1-2|NA|TRBD1
TGCGCCAGCAGTTTCGGGACAGGGGCGAACTATGGCTACACCTTC
CASSFGTGANYGYTF
>TRBV29-1|TRBJ2-4|NA|TRBD1
TGCAGCGTTGAAAAGGGCAGGGGGCCACTAAGCATTCAGTACTTC
CSVEKGRGPLSIQYF
>TRBV20-1|TRBJ2-7|NA|NA
TGCAGTGCGGCAGGGTCCTACGAGCAGTACTTC
CSAAGSYEQYF
>TRBV7-9|TRBJ2-7|NA|NA
TGTGCCAGCAGCTTAGGTTCTGGGGGGTCGTCCTACGAGCAGTACTTC
CASSLGSGGSSYEQYF
>TRBV28|TRBJ2-3|NA|NA
TGTGCCGCCACGGGGGACCTCGACTGGGGTACGCAGTATTTT
CAATGDLDWGTQYF
>TRBV24-1|TRBJ2-5|NA|NA
TGTGCCACCAGTGATTCAAACCAAGAGACCCAGTACTTC
CATSDSNQETQYF
>TRBV4-1|TRBJ2-5|NA|TRBD2
TGCGCCAGCAGCCAAGGACTAGCGGGAGGGCAAGAGACCCAGTACTTC
CASSQGLAGGQETQYF
>TRBV5-1|TRBJ2-3|NA|NA
TGCGCCAGCAGCGATGGGCAGCACTTCACAGATACGCAGTATTTT
CASSDGQHFTDTQYF
>TRBV7-6|TRBJ2-1|NA|NA
TGTGCCAGCAGCCCCTTCAGGGAGGAGTTCTTC
CASSPFREEFF
>TRBV27|TRBJ2-7|once|NA
TGTGCCAGCAGTTTATCCCCAGGGCGGGACTCCACCTACGAGCAGTACTTC
CASSLSPGRDSTYEQYF
>TRBV7-9|TRBJ1-3|NA|NA
TGTGCCAGCAGCTTACGGCGGACTGTATCTGGAAACACCATATATTTT
CASSLRRTVSGNTIYF
>TRBV30|TRBJ1-2|NA|NA
TGTGCCTGGGCTTACCGGGACTATGGCTACACCTTC
CAWAYRDYGYTF
>TRBV28|TRBJ1-2|NA|NA
TGTGCCAGCAGACCAGGACAGTTCTATGGCTACACCTTC
CASRPGQFYGYTF
>TRBV20-1|TRBJ2-7|many|NA
TGCAGTGCTAGACACTACGAGCAGTACTTC
CSARHYEQYF
>TRBV11-2|TRBJ2-7|once|NA
TGTGCCAGCAGCTTGGGTACGGGGGAACTGGACTTC
CASSLGTGELDF
>TRBV9|TRBJ2-1|NA|TRBD2
TGTGCCAGCAGCGTACTAGCGGGAGGGATTAGCTCCTACAATGAGCAGTTCTTC
CASSVLAGGISSYNEQFF
>TRBV2|TRBJ2-3|NA|TRBD2
TGTGCCAGCAGCGCCCGGACTAGCGTGGCAGATACGCAGTATTTT
CASSARTSVADTQYF
>TRBV21-1|TRBJ1-4|NA|NA
TGTGCCAGCAGCAAAAAAGGGAGACAGGGGGGAGAAAAACTGTTTTTT
CASSKKGRQGGEKLFF
>TRBV19|TRBJ2-1|once|TRBD2
TGTGCCAGTAGTAGAGTAGCGGGAGACAATGAGCAGTTCTTC
CASSRVAGDNEQFF
>TRBV7-6|TRBJ1-1|NA|NA
TGTGCCAGCAGCCAGGGCAGGAACACTGAAGCTTTCTTT
CASSQGRNTEAFF
>TRBV9|TRBJ2-2|NA|TRBD2
TGTGCCAGCAGCGTCTTAGCGGGAGTGGCGAACACCGGGGAGCTGTTTTTT
CASSVLAGVANTGELFF
>TRBV14|TRBJ2-6|NA|NA
TGTGCCAGCAGCCCTACGGCTGGGGCCAACGTCCTGACTTTC
CASSPTAGANVLTF
>TRBV21-1|TRBJ1-1|NA|NA
TGTGCCAGCAGCAAAGGCAGGGAAGTGCTAATGAACACTGAAGCTTTCTTT
CASSKGREVLMNTEAFF
>TRBV28|TRBJ2-7|NA|TRBD1
TGTGCCAGCAGTCAGGGACAGGGAGGCATCTACGAGCAGTACTTC
CASSQGQGGIYEQYF
>TRBV18|TRBJ2-2|once|TRBD1
TGTGCCAGCTCACCCACCACAGGGACAGGGAAGACCGGGGAGCTGTTTTTT
CASSPTTGTGKTGELFF
>TRBV19|TRBJ2-5|NA|NA
TGTGCCAGTAGTATAGGGCAGAATCAAGAGACCCAGTACTTC
CASSIGQNQETQYF
>TRBV11-2|TRBJ2-5|NA|NA
TGTGCCAGCAGCTCTAGCGTAGAGACCCAGTACTTC
CASSSSVETQYF
>TRBV10-3|TRBJ2-3|NA|TRBD2
TGTGCCATCAGTGTCGGCGGGAGGGCGGGAGATACGCAGTATTTT
CAISVGGRAGDTQYF
>TRBV29-1|TRBJ2-5|NA|TRBD2
TGCAGCGTAGCTAGCGGGACCGGGAGGGCGCAAGAGACCCAGTACTTC
CSVASGTGRAQETQYF
>TRBV3-1/TRBV3-2|TRBJ1-2|NA|NA
TGTGCCAGCAGCCAAGGGCAACAGGGCTTATTCTATGGCTACACCTTC
CASSQGQQGLFYGYTF
>TRBV30|TRBJ1-1|few|TRBD1
TGTGCCTGGAGTGTTGGGACAGAGAACACTGAAGCTTTCTTT
CAWSVGTENTEAFF
>TRBV5-6|TRBJ1-4|NA|NA
TGTGCCAGCAGGCGGACCGGGACACAGATTGAAAAACTGTTTTTT
CASRRTGTQIEKLFF
>TRBV18|TRBJ2-7|NA|TRBD1
TGTGCCAGCTCTCGGGACAGGGGAGGCGAGCAGTACTTC
CASSRDRGGEQYF
>TRBV5-1|TRBJ1-5|NA|TRBD1
TGCGCCAGCAGCTCCGGGACAGAGAATCAGCCCCAGCATTTT
CASSSGTENQPQHF
>TRBV18|TRBJ2-3|NA|TRBD1
TGTGCCAGCTCGGAACGGACAGGGCGGACAGATACGCAGTATTTT
CASSERTGRTDTQYF